The 7 T cell receptor beta chains below were found in one sample sequenced in a study of a mutant IDH1 vaccine in newly diagnosed glioma. These receptors' targets are unknown. The method was immunoSEQ multiplex PCR; TCRdb's version includes in-frame clones alone and lacks a portion of them. This table holds some 27,000 clones, about three quarters found once. Noted time point: week 5, during vaccination. Alongside topical imiquimod, each dose of vaccine comprised 300 ug of mutant IDH1 20-mer peptide. Sequencing used PBMCs, obtained from a glioma patient whose treatment included an IDH1 peptide vaccine. These receptor sequences come from a man aged 40-49 years with glioma.

The chain is built from TRBV10-3 and TRBJ2-3; 7 nucleotides agree with TRBD1. The CDR3 runs 14 residues. From germline, CDR1 is ENHRY and CDR2 SYGVKD. The J segment lost 0 bases and the V segment lost 10 bases, leaving 7 bases of the junction unmatched. The DNA for the CDR3 is TGTGCCACCCGGACAGGCACTAGCACAGATACGCAGTATTTT. As protein: CATRTGTSTDTQYF.

This clone was picked up one time. This sequence joins TRBV5-1 and TRBJ2-5; 10 nucleotides align to TRBD2. There are 15 residues in the CDR3. After removal of 7 bases from V and 5 bases from J, the junction contained 11 bases not matched to a gene. Germline CDR1 reads SGHRS; CDR2 reads YFSETQ. CDR3 in DNA: TGCGCCAGCGGCCTAGCGGGAGAAATAGAGGAGACCCAGTACTTC. Encoded protein: CASGLAGEIEETQYF. The full variable domain, in which reference TRBV5-1 and TRBJ2-5 provide the parts outside the CDR3, is KAGVTQTPRYLIKTRGQQVTLSCSPISGHRSVSWYQQTPGQGLQFLFEYFSETQRNKGNFPGRFSGRQFSNSRSEMNVSTLELGDSALYLCASGLAGEIEETQYFGPGTRLLVL.

DNA for the CDR3: TGTGCCACCAGCAGAGACGGGGGGCGGATTTACAATGAGCAGTTCTTC. Its translation: CATSRDGGRIYNEQFF. The chain uses TRBV15 and TRBJ2-1; D is possibly TRBD2 (7 bases). The germline V and J ends were trimmed by 0 bases and 4 bases, with 13 bases remaining between them. Germline values: CDR1 LNHNV, CDR2 YYDKDF (reference sequence). The length of the CDR3 is 16 residues.

The chain combines TRBV9 with TRBJ2-1; 12 nucleotides match TRBD2. The V segment lost 3 bases and the J segment 6 bases; nucleotides outside the gene matches: 10. Per the germline V gene, CDR1 is SGDLS and CDR2 is YYNGEE. This CDR3 region has 17 residues. The CDR3 region has the DNA TGTGCCAGCAGCGGCGGAACCGGGACTAGCGGGTCCAATGAGCAGTTCTTC. Translating gives CASSGGTGTSGSNEQFF. The entire variable domain, with the rest obtained from reference TRBV9 and TRBJ2-1, is as follows: DSGVTQTPKHLITATGQRVTLRCSPRSGDLSVYWYQQSLDQGLQFLIQYYNGEERAKGNILERFSAQQFPDLHSELNLSSLELGDSALYFCASSGGTGTSGSNEQFFGPGTRLTVL.

This clone was seen a handful of times. The gene calls are TRBV14 and TRBJ1-3; TRBD1 aligns across 9 bases. V gave up 4 bases and J gave up 5 bases; unmatched junction bases: 12. Germline V CDR1 and CDR2: SGHDN, FVKESK. The CDR3 is made up of 17 amino acids. This CDR3 is CASSRLEGQGNRNTIYF. CDR3 DNA: TGTGCCAGCAGCCGACTCGAGGGACAGGGAAATAGAAACACCATATATTTT.

The chain couples TRBV25-1 to TRBJ2-5; either TRBD1 or TRBD2 may fit D (5 bases each). Trimming pared 3 bases from V and 7 bases from J, leaving 21 bases between. This CDR3 contains 16 residues. The germline gives CDR1 MGHDK, CDR2 SYGVNS. The CDR3 here is CASSEGVLLAPGTQYF. The CDR3 nucleotides are TGTGCCAGCAGTGAGGGGGTCCTCTTAGCCCCCGGGACCCAGTACTTC.

The V gene is TRBV11-2, the J gene TRBJ2-1; a possible D gene is TRBD2 (6 bases). Trimming pared 5 bases from V and 5 bases from J, leaving 16 bases between. The CDR3 spans 15 residues. Per germline, CDR1 SGHAT and CDR2 FQNNGV. Here the CDR3 DNA reads TGTGCCAGCAGCCTTACTAGCACACCGGACAATGAGCAGTTCTTC. This gives the protein CASSLTSTPDNEQFF.